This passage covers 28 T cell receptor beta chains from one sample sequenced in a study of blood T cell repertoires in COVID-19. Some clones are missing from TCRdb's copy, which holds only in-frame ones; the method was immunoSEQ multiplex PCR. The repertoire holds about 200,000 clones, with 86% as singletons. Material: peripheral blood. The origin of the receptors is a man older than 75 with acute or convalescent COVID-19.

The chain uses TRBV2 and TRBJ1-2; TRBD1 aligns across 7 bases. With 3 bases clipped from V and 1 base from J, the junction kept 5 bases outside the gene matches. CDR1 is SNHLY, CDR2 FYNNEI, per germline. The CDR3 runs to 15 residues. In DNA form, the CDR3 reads TGTGCCAGCAGTGATCCGGACAGGTTTAACTATGGCTACACCTTC. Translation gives CASSDPDRFNYGYTF.

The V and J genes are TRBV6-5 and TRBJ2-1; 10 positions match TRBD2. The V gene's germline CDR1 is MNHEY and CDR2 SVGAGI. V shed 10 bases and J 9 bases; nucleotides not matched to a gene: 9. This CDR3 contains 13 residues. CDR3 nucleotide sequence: TGTGCCACCAAAGCGGGAGGGCCAGCTGAGCAGTTCTTC. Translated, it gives CATKAGGPAEQFF.

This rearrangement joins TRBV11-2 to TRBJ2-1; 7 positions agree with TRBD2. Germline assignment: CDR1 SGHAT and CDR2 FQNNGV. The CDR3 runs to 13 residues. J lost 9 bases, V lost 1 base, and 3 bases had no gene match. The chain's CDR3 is CASSLGASGEQFF. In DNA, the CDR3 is TGTGCCAGCAGCTTAGGAGCTAGCGGTGAGCAGTTCTTC.

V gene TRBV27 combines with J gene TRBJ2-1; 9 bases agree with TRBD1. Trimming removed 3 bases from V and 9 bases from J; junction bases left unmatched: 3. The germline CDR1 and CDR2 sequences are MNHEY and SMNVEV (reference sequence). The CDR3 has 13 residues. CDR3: CASSFPDRGEQFF. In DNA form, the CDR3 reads TGTGCCAGCAGTTTCCCGGACAGGGGTGAGCAGTTCTTC.

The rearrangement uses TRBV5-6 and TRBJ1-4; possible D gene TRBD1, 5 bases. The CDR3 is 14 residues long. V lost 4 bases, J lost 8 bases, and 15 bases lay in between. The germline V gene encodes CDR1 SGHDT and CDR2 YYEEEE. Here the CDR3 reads CASSQGWVKEKLFF. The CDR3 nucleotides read TGTGCCAGCAGCCAGGGCTGGGTTAAGGAAAAACTGTTTTTT.

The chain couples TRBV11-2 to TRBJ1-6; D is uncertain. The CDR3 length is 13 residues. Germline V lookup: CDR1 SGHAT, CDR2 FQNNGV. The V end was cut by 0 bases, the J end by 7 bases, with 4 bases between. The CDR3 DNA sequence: TGTGCCAGCAGCTTAGATCTGAATTCACCCCTCCACTTT. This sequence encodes CASSLDLNSPLHF.

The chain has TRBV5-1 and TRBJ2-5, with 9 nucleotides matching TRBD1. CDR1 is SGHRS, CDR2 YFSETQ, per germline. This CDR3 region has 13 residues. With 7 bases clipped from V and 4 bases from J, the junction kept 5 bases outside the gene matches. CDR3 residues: CASETGGSETQYF. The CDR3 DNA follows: TGCGCCAGCGAAACAGGGGGCTCAGAGACCCAGTACTTC.

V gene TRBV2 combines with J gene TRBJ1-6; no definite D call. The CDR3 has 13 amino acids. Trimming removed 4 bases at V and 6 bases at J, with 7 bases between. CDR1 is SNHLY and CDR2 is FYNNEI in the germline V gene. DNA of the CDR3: TGTGCCAGCAGTGCTGACACTAATTCACCCCTCCACTTT. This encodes CASSADTNSPLHF.

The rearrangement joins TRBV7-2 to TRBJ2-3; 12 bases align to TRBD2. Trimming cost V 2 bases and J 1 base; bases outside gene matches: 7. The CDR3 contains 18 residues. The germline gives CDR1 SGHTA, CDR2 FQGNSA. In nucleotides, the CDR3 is TGTGCCAGCAGCTTACGACTAGCGGGAGATGGGGGCACAGATACGCAGTATTTT. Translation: CASSLRLAGDGGTDTQYF.

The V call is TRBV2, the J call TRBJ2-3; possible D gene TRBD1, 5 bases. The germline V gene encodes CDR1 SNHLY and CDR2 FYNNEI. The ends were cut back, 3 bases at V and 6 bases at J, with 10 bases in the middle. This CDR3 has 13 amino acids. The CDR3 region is CASSEESGDTQYF. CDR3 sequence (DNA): TGTGCCAGCAGTGAGGAGTCAGGGGATACGCAGTATTTT. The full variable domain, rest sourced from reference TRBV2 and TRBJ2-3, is EPEVTQTPSHQVTQMGQEVILRCVPISNHLYFYWYRQILGQKVEFLVSFYNNEISEKSEIFDDQFSVERPDGSNFTLKIRSTKLEDSAMYFCASSEESGDTQYFGPGTRLTVL.

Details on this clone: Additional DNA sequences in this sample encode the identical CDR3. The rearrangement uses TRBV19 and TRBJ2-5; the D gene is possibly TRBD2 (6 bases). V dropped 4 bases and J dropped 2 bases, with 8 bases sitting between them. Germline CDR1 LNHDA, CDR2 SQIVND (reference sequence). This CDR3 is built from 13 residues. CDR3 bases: TGTGCCAGTAGTACCGGGAGTCAAGAGACCCAGTACTTC. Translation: CASSTGSQETQYF.

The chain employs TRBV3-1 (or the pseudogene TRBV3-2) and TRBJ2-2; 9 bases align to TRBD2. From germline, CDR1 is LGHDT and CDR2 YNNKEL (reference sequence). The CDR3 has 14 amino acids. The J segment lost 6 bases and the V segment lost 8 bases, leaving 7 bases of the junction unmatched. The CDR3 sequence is CASGAGGSAGELFF. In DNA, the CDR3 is TGTGCCAGCGGTGCGGGAGGGAGTGCCGGGGAGCTGTTTTTT.

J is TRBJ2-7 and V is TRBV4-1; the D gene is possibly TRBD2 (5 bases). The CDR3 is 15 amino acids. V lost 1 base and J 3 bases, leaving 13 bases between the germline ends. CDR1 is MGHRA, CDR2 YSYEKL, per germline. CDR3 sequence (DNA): TGCGCCAGCAGCCAAGCACCTAGCTCTGGCTACGAGCAGTACTTC. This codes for CASSQAPSSGYEQYF.

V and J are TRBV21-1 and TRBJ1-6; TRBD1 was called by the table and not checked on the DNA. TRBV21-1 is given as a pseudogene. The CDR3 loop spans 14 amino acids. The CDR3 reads CASSDRLNNSPLHF. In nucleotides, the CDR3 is TGTGCCAGCAGTGACAGGCTAAATAATTCACCCCTCCACTTT.

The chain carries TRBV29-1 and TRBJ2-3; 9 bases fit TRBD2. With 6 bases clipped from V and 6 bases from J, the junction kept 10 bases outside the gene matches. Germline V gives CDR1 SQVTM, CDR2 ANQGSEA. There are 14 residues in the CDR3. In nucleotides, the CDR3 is TGCAGCGTAAGAGGGCGGGAGGGCGCTGATACGCAGTATTTT. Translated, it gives CSVRGREGADTQYF.

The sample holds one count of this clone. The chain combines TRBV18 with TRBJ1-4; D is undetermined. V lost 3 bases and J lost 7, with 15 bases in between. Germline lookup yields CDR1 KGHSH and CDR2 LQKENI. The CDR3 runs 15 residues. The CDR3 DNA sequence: TGTGCCAGCTCACCTATTATGGGGAGCCGTGAAAAACTGTTTTTT. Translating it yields CASSPIMGSREKLFF.

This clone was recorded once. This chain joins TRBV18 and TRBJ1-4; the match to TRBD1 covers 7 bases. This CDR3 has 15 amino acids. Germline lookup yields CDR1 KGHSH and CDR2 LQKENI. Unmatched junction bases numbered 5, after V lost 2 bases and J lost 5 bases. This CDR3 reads CASSPMGQKNEKLFF. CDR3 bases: TGTGCCAGCTCACCAATGGGACAGAAAAATGAAAAACTGTTTTTT.

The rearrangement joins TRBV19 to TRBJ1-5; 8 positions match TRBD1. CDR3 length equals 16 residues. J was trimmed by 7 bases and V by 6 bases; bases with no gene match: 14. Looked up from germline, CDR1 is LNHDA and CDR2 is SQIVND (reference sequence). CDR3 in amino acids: CASSRSRTGTGQPQHF. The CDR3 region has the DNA TGTGCCAGTAGCCGTTCGCGGACAGGGACGGGGCAGCCCCAGCATTTT.

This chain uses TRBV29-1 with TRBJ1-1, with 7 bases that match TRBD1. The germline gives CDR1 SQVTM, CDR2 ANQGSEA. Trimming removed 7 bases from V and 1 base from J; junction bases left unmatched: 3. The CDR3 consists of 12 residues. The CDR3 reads CSGGQSNTEAFF. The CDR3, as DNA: TGCAGCGGGGGACAGTCGAACACTGAAGCTTTCTTT.

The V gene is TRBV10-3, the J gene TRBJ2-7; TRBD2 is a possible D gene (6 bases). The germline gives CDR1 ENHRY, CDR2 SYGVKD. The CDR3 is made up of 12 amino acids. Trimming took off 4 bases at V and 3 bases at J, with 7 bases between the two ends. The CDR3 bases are TGTGCCATCAGTGCCGGGGGCTACGAGCAGTACGTC. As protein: CAISAGGYEQYV.

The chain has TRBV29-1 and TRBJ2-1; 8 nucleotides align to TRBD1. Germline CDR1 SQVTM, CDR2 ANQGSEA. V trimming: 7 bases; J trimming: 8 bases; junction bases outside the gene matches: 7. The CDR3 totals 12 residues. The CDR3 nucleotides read TGCAGCGCTCGGACAGGGCACGATGAGCAGTTCTTC. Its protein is CSARTGHDEQFF.

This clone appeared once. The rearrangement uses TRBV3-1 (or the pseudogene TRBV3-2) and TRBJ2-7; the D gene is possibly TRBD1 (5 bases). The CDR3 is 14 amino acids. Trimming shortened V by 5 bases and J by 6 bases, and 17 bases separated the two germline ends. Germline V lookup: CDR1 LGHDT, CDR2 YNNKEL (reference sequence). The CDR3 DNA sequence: TGTGCCAGCAGCAAAAAAACAGGACGGAGCGAGCAGTACGTC. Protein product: CASSKKTGRSEQYV.

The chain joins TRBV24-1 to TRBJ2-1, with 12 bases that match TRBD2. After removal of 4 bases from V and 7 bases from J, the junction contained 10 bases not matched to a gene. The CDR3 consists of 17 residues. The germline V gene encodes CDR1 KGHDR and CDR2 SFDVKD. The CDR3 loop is CATSDWTSGTRGNEQFF. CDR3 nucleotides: TGTGCCACCAGTGACTGGACTAGCGGGACCCGGGGGAATGAGCAGTTCTTC.

The CDR3 loop reads CASSQGGYSNSPLHF. The DNA of the CDR3 is TGTGCCAGCAGCCAAGGCGGCTACTCTAATTCACCCCTCCACTTT. The rearrangement uses TRBV3-1 (or the pseudogene TRBV3-2) and TRBJ1-6, with D uncertain. There are 15 residues in the CDR3. Trimming took off 1 base at V and 6 bases at J, with 10 bases between the two ends. Germline CDR1 LGHDT, CDR2 YNNKEL (reference sequence).

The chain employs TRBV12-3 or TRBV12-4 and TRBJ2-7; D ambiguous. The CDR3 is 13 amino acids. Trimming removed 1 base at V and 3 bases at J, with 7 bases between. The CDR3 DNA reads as TGTGCCAGCAGTTTAGGTCAACTCTACGAGCAGTACTTC. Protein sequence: CASSLGQLYEQYF.

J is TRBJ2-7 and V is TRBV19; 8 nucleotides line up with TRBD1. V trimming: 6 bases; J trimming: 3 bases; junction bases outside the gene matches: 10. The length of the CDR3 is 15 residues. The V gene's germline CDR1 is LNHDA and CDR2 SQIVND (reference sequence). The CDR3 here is CASRSSGTGFYEQYF. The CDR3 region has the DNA TGTGCCAGTAGGAGCTCCGGGACAGGTTTCTACGAGCAGTACTTC.

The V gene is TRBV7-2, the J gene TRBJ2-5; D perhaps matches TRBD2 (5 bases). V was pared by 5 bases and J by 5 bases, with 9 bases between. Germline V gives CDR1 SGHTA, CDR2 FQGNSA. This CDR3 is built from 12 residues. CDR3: CASSRAGETQYF. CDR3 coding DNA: TGTGCCAGCAGCAGGGCGGGCGAGACCCAGTACTTC.

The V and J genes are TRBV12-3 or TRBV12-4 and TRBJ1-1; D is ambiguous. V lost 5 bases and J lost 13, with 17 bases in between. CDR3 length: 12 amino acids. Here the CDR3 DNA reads TGTGCCAGCAGTATCTCCGGGATCAAAGGTTTCTTT. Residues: CASSISGIKGFF.